A selection of T cell receptor beta chains follows, all from one sample in a study of glioma-infiltrating T cells after dendritic cell vaccination. The protocol was immunoSEQ multiplex PCR, while the TCRdb copy is restricted to in-frame clones and leaves out a portion. Of about 65,000 clones listed, approximately 89% are singletons. The material was blood, obtained after dendritic cell vaccination. The source of these receptors is a human donor with glioblastoma. Both conserved end residues are part of each CDR3. D genes are given only for firm matches. Clone size is shown for a subset of rows, as once, few, many or a class of expanded clone.

>.|.|TRBV2|TRBJ1-5
TGTGCCAGCAGTGAGGAGTTCAATCAGCCCCAGCATTTT
CASSEEFNQPQHF
>.|.|TRBV14|TRBJ2-1
TGTGCCAGCAGCCCTACAGGCAATGAGCAGTTCTTC
CASSPTGNEQFF
>.|.|TRBV28|TRBJ2-7
TGTGCCAGCGGAGTCGGATCCTACGAGCAGTACTTC
CASGVGSYEQYF
>few|TRBD2|TRBV2|TRBJ2-1
TGTGCCAGTCATACTAGCGGGGGGAACAATGAGCAGTTCTTC
CASHTSGGNNEQFF
>.|.|TRBV4-2|TRBJ2-3
TGTGCCAGCAGCCAAGATCCAGGGAGGGATACGCAGTATTTT
CASSQDPGRDTQYF
>.|TRBD2|TRBV5-1|TRBJ2-1
TGCGCCAGCAGCTGGAGCGGGGGCGCCTACAATGAGCAGTTCTTC
CASSWSGGAYNEQFF
>.|.|TRBV5-6|TRBJ2-2
TGTGCCAGCAGCTTGGTACGGGGCACCGGGGAGCTGTTTTTT
CASSLVRGTGELFF
>.|TRBD1|TRBV6-5|TRBJ2-5
TGTGCCAGCAGGCAGGGGGCAGGGGAGACCCAGTACTTC
CASRQGAGETQYF
>.|.|TRBV4-1|TRBJ1-4
TGCGCCAGCAGCTTCCCACCCGGCCCCCGGGGAAAACTGTTTTTT
CASSFPPGPRGKLFF
>.|.|TRBV6-6|TRBJ2-7
TGTGCCAGCAGTTACTCTATGTGGGCGTGGGAGCAGTACTTC
CASSYSMWAWEQYF
>.|.|TRBV6-6|TRBJ1-5
TGTGCCAGCAGTTATGGGGGCACTAAAAGCAATCAGCCCCAGCATTTT
CASSYGGTKSNQPQHF